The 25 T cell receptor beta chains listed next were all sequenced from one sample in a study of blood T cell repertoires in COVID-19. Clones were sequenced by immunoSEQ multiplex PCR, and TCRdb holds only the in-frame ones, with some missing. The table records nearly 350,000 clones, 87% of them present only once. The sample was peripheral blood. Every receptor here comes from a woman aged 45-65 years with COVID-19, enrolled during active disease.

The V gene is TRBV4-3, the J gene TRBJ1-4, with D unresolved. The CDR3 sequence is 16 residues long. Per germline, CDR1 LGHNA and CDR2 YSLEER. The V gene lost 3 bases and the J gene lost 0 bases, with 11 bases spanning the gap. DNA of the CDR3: TGCGCCAGCAGCCAGGCACCGCACCCAACTAATGAAAAACTGTTTTTT. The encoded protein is CASSQAPHPTNEKLFF.

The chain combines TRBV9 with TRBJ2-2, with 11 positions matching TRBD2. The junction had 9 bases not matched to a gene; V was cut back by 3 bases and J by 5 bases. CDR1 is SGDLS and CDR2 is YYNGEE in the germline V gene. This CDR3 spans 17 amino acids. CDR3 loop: CASSGSSGRFRTGELFF. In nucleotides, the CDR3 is TGTGCCAGCAGCGGATCTAGCGGGAGGTTTAGAACCGGGGAGCTGTTTTTT.

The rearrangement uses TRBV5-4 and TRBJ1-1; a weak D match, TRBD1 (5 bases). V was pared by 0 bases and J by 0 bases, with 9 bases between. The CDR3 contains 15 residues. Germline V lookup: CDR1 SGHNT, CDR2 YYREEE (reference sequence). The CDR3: CASSLAGYLNTEAFF. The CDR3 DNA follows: TGTGCCAGCAGCTTGGCAGGGTACTTGAACACTGAAGCTTTCTTT.

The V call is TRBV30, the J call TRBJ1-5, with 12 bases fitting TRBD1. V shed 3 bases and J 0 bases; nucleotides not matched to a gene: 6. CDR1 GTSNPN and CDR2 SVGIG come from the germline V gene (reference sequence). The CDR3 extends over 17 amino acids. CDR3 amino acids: CAWRAGTGGFSNQPQHF. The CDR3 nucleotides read TGTGCCTGGAGGGCCGGGACAGGGGGCTTTAGCAATCAGCCCCAGCATTTT.

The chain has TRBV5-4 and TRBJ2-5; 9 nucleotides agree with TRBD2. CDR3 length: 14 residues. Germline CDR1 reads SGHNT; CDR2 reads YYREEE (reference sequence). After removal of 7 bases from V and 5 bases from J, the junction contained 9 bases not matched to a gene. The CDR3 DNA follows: TGTGCCAGCTCGGTGGCGGGAGGGCCGGAGACCCAGTACTTC. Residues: CASSVAGGPETQYF.

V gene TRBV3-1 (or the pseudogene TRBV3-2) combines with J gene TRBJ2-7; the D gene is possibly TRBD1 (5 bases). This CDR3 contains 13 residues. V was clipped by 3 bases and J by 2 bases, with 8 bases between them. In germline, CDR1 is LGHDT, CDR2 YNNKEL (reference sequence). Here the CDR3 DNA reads TGTGCCAGCAGCCACAGGGTAGCCTACGAGCAGTACTTC. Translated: CASSHRVAYEQYF.

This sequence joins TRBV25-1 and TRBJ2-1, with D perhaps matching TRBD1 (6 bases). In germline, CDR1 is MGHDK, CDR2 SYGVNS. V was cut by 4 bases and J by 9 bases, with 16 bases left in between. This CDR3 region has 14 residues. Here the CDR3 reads CASSARGGRGEQFF. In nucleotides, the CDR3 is TGTGCCAGCAGTGCCAGGGGTGGACGGGGTGAGCAGTTCTTC.

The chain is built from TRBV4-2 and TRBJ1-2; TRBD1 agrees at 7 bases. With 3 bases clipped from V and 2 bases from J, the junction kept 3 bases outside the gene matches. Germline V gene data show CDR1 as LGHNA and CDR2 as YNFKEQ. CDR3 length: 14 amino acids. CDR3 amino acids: CASSQTTGNYGYTF. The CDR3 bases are TGTGCCAGCAGCCAGACGACAGGGAACTATGGCTACACCTTC.

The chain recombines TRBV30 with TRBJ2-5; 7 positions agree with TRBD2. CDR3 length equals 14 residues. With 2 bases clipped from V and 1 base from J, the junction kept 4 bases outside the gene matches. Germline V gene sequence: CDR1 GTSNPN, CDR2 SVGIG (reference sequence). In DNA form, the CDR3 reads TGTGCCTGGAGTCCCCTAGCGGTCCAAGAGACCCAGTACTTC. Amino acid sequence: CAWSPLAVQETQYF.

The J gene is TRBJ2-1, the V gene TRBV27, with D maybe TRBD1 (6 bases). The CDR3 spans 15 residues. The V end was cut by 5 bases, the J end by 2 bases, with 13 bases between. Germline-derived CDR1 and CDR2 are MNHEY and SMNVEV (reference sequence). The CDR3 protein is CASSPRQVTYNEQFF. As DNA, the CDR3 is TGTGCCAGCAGTCCGAGACAGGTTACCTACAATGAGCAGTTCTTC.

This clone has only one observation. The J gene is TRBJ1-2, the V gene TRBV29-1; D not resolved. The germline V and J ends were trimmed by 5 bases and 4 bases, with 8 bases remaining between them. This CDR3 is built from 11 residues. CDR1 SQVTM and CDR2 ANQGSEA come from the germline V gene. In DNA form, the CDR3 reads TGCAGCGTTTTACACAGCTATGGCTACACCTTC. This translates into CSVLHSYGYTF.

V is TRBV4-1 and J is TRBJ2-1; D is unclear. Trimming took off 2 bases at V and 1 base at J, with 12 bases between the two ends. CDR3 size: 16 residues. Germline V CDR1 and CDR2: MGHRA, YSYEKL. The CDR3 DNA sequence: TGCGCCAGCAGCCAAATCGTATCGAGTTCCTACAATGAGCAGTTCTTC. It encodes CASSQIVSSSYNEQFF.

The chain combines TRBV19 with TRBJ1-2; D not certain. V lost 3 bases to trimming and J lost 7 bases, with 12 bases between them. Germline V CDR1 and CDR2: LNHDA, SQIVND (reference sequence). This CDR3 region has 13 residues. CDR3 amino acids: CASSIPAGSGYTF. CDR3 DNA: TGTGCCAGTAGTATCCCCGCGGGTAGTGGCTACACCTTC.

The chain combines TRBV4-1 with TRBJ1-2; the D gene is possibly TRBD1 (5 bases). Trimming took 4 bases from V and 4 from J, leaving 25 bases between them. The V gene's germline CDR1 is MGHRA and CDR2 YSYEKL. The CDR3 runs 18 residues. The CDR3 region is CASSPGGAWDLNGYGYTF. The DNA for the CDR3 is TGCGCCAGCAGCCCCGGCGGGGCTTGGGACTTAAATGGCTATGGCTACACCTTC.

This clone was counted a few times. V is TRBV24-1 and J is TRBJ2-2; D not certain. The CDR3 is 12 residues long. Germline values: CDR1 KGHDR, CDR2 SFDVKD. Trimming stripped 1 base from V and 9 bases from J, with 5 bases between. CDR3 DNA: TGTGCCACCAGTGATTTAACTCGGGAGCTGTTTTTT. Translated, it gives CATSDLTRELFF.

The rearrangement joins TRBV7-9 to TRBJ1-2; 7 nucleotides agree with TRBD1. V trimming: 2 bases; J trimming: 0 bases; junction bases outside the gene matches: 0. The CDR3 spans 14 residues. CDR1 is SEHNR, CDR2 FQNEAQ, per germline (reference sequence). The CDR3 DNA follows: TGTGCCAGCAGCTTACAGGGGGCTAACTATGGCTACACCTTC. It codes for CASSLQGANYGYTF.

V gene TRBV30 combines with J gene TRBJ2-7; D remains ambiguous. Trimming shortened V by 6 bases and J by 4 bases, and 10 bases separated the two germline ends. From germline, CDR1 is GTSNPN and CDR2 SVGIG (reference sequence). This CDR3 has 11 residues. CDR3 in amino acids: CACASVYEQYF. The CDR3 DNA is TGTGCCTGTGCCTCGGTTTACGAGCAGTACTTC.

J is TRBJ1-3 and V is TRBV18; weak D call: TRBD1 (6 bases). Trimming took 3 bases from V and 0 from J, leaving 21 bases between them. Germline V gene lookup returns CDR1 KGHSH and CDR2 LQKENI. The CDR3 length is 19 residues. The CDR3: CASSPYSMSRGHSGNTIYF. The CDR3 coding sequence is TGTGCCAGCTCACCTTATTCGATGAGCAGGGGTCACTCTGGAAACACCATATATTTT.

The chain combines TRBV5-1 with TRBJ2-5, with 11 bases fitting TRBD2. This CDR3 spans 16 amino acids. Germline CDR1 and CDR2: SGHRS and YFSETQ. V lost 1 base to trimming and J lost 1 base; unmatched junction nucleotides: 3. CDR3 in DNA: TGCGCCAGCAGCTTGCAGGGACTAGCGGTCCAAGAGACCCAGTACTTC. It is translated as CASSLQGLAVQETQYF.

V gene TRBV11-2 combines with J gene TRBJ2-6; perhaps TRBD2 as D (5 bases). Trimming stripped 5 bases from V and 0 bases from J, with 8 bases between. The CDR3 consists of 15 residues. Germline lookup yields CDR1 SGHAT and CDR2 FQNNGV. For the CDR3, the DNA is TGTGCCAGCAGCCGAACTAGCTCTGGGGCCAACGTCCTGACTTTC. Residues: CASSRTSSGANVLTF.

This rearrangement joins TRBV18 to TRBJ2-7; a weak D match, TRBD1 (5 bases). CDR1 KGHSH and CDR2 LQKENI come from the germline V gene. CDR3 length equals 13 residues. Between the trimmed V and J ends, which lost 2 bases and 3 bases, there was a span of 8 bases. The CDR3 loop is CASSPGANYEQYF. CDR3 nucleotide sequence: TGTGCCAGCTCACCAGGGGCAAACTACGAGCAGTACTTC.

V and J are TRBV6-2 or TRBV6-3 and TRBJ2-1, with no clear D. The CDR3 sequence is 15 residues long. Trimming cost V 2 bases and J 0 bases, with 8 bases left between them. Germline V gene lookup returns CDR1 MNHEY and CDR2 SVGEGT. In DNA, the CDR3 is TGTGCCAGCAGTTACCGACCTAGCTCCTACAATGAGCAGTTCTTC. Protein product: CASSYRPSSYNEQFF.

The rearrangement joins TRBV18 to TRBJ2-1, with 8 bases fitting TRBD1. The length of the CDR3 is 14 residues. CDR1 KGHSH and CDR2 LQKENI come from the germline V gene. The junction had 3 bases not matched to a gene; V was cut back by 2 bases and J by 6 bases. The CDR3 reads CASSPGTGSNEQFF. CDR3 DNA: TGTGCCAGCTCACCAGGGACAGGCAGCAATGAGCAGTTCTTC.

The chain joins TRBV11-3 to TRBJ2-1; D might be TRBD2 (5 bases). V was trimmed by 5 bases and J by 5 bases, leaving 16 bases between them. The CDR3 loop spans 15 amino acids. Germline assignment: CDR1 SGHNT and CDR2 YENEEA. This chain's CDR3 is CASSPAAVVNNEQFF. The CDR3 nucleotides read TGTGCCAGCAGCCCCGCAGCGGTCGTTAACAATGAGCAGTTCTTC.

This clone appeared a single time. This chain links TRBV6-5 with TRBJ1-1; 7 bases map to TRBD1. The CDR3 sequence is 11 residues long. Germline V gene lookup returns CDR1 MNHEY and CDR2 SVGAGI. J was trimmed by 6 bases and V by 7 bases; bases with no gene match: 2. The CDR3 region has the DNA TGTGCCAGCACCAGGGGGGCTGAAGCTTTCTTT. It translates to CASTRGAEAFF.